This TCR beta chain comes out of a study of blood T cell repertoires in COVID-19. V was pared by 3 bases and J by 8 bases, with 9 bases of the junction left unmatched. The CDR3 spans 16 residues. The germline V gene has CDR1 MDHEN and CDR2 SYDVKM. The assay was immunoSEQ multiplex PCR, and TCRdb's table has in-frame clones only and misses some. The table has around 450,000 clones, around 89% seen once. Specimen: peripheral blood. This receptor was taken from a woman in her 30s with acute or convalescent COVID-19. The V and J genes are TRBV28 and TRBJ1-6, with 8 bases that match TRBD1. CDR3 in amino acids: CASSFFVQGVDSPLHF. The CDR3 coding sequence is TGTGCCAGCAGTTTTTTCGTACAGGGGGTAGATTCACCCCTCCACTTT.